The rows below give T cell receptor beta chains drawn from one sample of a study of blood T cell repertoires in COVID-19. Repertoires were generated with immunoSEQ multiplex PCR, while TCRdb's copy carries only in-frame clones and drops some. This sample has 190,000 or so clones, with roughly 88% found just once. The material sequenced was peripheral blood. The receptors were gathered from a young woman with acute or convalescent COVID-19. Each CDR3 is given with its conserved first and last residue. D genes are given only for firm matches. Where a row states a size, it is once, few, many or the class of an expanded clone; other rows omit it.

TRBV2,TRBJ2-3,NA,13,TRBD2,TGTGCCAGCAACCGGGAGGGGCCAGATACGCAGTATTTT,CASNREGPDTQYF
TRBV30,TRBJ2-5,NA,14,NA,TGTGCCTGGATGGCGTGGGCGGGAATAGAGACCCAGTACTTC,CAWMAWAGIETQYF
TRBV21-1,TRBJ1-1,once,15,NA,TGTGCCAGGGGACGGGGGGCGCGGAGGAACACTGAAGCTTTCTTT,CARGRGARRNTEAFF
TRBV28,TRBJ2-7,NA,13,TRBD2,TGTGCCAGCAGTTCGGGTGGGGGGGACGAGCAGTACTTC,CASSSGGGDEQYF
TRBV28,TRBJ2-5,NA,14,NA,TGTGCCAGCAATAGGGCGGGGGCACAAGAGACCCAGTACTTC,CASNRAGAQETQYF
TRBV7-9,TRBJ2-1,NA,11,NA,TGTGCCAGCAGCCTCCAGAATGAGCAGTTCTTC,CASSLQNEQFF
TRBV6-5,TRBJ1-2,NA,13,NA,TGTGCCAGCAGTCTCGACAGGTCGGGAGGCTACACCTTC,CASSLDRSGGYTF
TRBV28,TRBJ1-1,NA,12,NA,TGTGCCAGCAGTTTTAGTCCGAGTGAAGCTTTCTTT,CASSFSPSEAFF
TRBV30,TRBJ2-3,NA,13,NA,TGTGCCTGGAGTGACGGGACTTGGGATACGCAGTATTTT,CAWSDGTWDTQYF
TRBV2,TRBJ1-5,NA,15,TRBD1,TGTGCCAGCAGTTCTACCCGGACAGGAAATCAGCCCCAGCATTTT,CASSSTRTGNQPQHF
TRBV30,TRBJ1-2,NA,13,NA,TGTGCCTGGAGTGCAAGCGGGTACTATGGCTACACCTTC,CAWSASGYYGYTF
TRBV5-1,TRBJ2-2,NA,15,TRBD1,TGCGCCAGCAGCTTAGGACAGGGGAACACCGGGGAGCTGTTTTTT,CASSLGQGNTGELFF
TRBV6-5,TRBJ2-6,NA,15,NA,TGTGCCAGCAATACAGGGCACTCTGGGGCCAACGTCCTGACTTTC,CASNTGHSGANVLTF
TRBV10-2,TRBJ1-5,NA,13,NA,TGCGCCAGCGGCCAACAGTACAATCAGCCCCAGCATTTT,CASGQQYNQPQHF
TRBV5-1,TRBJ2-1,NA,16,NA,TGCGCCAGCAGCCGGAGCGGAGCGAGCTCCTACAATGAGCAGTTCTTC,CASSRSGASSYNEQFF
TRBV28,TRBJ1-1,few,14,NA,TGTGCCAGCAGCGTTTTGCAGGGGAACACTGAAGCTTTCTTT,CASSVLQGNTEAFF
TRBV7-6,TRBJ1-5,NA,13,NA,TGTGCCAGCAGCCGCCTTACAGGGCAGCCCCAGCATTTT,CASSRLTGQPQHF
TRBV11-2,TRBJ2-7,once,15,NA,TGTGCCAGCAGCTTAGCCCGCAGTGGGACTGGCGAGCAGTACTTC,CASSLARSGTGEQYF
TRBV25-1,TRBJ1-1,few,12,NA,TGTGCCCGCCGATTGACTTGCACTGAAGCTTTCTTT,CARRLTCTEAFF
TRBV5-4,TRBJ2-1,NA,13,NA,TGTGCCAGCAGGTCCGGGACTCACAATGAGCAGTTCTTC,CASRSGTHNEQFF
TRBV5-1,TRBJ1-2,NA,13,TRBD1,TGCGCCAGCAGCCGGGACAGGGTATCGGGCGACACCTTC,CASSRDRVSGDTF
TRBV5-1,TRBJ2-3,NA,15,TRBD1,TGCGCCAGCAGCCTCATACAGGGGGACACAGATACGCAGTATTTT,CASSLIQGDTDTQYF
TRBV6-6,TRBJ2-3,NA,15,TRBD2,TGTGCCAGCACCAACGGGGGGGCTAGCACAGATACGCAGTATTTT,CASTNGGASTDTQYF
TRBV18,TRBJ2-5,NA,16,NA,TGTGCCAGCTCACAAAACGGGCCCAGGGACCAAGAGACCCAGTACTTC,CASSQNGPRDQETQYF
TRBV6-5,TRBJ1-5,few,15,NA,TGTGCCAGCAAAAAGATCGGGGGAGGCAATCAGCCCCAGCATTTT,CASKKIGGGNQPQHF
TRBV19,TRBJ1-6,NA,15,TRBD1,TGTGCCAGTAGTATGGACAGGGTCGGAAGTTCACCCCTCCACTTT,CASSMDRVGSSPLHF
TRBV5-1,TRBJ2-2,NA,15,NA,TGCGCCAGCAGCTTCCATCAGTCGAACACCGGGGAGCTGTTTTTT,CASSFHQSNTGELFF
TRBV9,TRBJ2-1,NA,16,TRBD1,TGTGCCAGCAGCGTAGGACAGGGTGGATCCTACAATGAGCAGTTCTTC,CASSVGQGGSYNEQFF
TRBV7-9,TRBJ2-1,NA,19,TRBD2,TGTGCCAGCAGGAAAACCGGGACTAGCGGGAGGGCCTCCTACAATGAGCAGTTCTTC,CASRKTGTSGRASYNEQFF
TRBV9,TRBJ2-1,NA,12,NA,TGTGCCAGCAGGGGGAGCGGATACGAGCAGTTCTTC,CASRGSGYEQFF
TRBV6-4,TRBJ2-3,NA,12,NA,TGTGCCAGCAGTGACGCAGGTGATACGCAGTATTTT,CASSDAGDTQYF